This T cell receptor (beta chain) was observed in a study of T cells after yellow fever vaccination (dated by TCRdb to the late 2010s). Describing the broader study: The SMART-Seq v4 Ultra Low Input RNA kit was used to prepare libraries from fractions with low cell numbers. To track T-cell clones before and after primary and booster YFV17D yellow fever vaccination, bulk TCR alpha and beta repertoires were sequenced longitudinally. The cohort comprised two healthy male donors, one aged 18 to 29 and one aged 30 to 40 years. Blood samples were taken at several timepoints before and after primary and secondary immunization, and bulk PBMC replicates and cell subsets were isolated. On the study overall, not on this receptor specifically: FACS-sorted repertoires could contain abundant contaminating clonotypes from the bulk population, so computational filtering was required. A small share of clonotypes occurred in both CD4 and CD8 compartments, likely arising from convergent recombination. The secondary T-cell response was weaker than the primary response but faster, peaking on day 5 instead of day 15. Most clones expanded after primary vaccination were re-detected after the booster (almost 98% of CD4 and around nine tenths of CD8), suggesting broad memory maintenance. Only two donors were included in the study, so the extent to which the findings can be generalized is limited.

Taken with the paper, the label for treatment or condition translates to: live attenuated yellow fever vaccine strain. A standard Ficoll-Paque protocol was used to isolate PBMCs from peripheral blood. Epitope-specific CD8 T cells were sorted with a dextramer loaded with the yellow fever NS4B epitope peptide, together with anti-CD3 and anti-CD8 staining. RNA was extracted with TriZol from bulk PBMCs, CD4 and CD8 fractions, and dextramer-positive and dextramer-negative fractions. Trimming takes 0 bases from V and 4 bases from J, and the germline ends sit 8 bases apart. From the cysteine through the phenylalanine, the CDR3 covers 14 amino acids. The read is trimmed to its CDR3 DNA, 42 bases read in frame from base 1. Reading the germline V gene gives CDR1 LGHNA and CDR2 YNFKEQ. TCR cDNA was made using 5'RACE template switching, a step that added a universal primer site and unique molecular identifiers. Priming of cDNA synthesis was performed from both the TCR alpha and TCR beta constant segments. Library amplification used two PCR steps, and the second PCR step added sample barcodes and sequencing adapters. Sequencing of libraries was done on Illumina HiSeq 2500 (2x100 bp) or NovaSeq (2x150 bp). The paper's data handling went like this. MIGEC was used to demultiplex reads and collapse the reads into UMI consensus sequences, and MiXCR was used for V(D)J alignment. Vaccine-responding clonotypes were identified with edgeR using replicate PBMC samples, with FDR below 0.01 and a log2 fold change above 5 up to day 15 being required. Each bulk clonotype was labeled CD4 or CD8 based on which sequenced repertoire, CD4 or CD8, contained the clonotype at higher abundance. Clonotypes enriched at least 10-fold in dextramer-positive over dextramer-negative fractions were defined as NS4B-specific, and CD4-biased clonotypes were excluded. TCRdb reprocessed the public reads (quality trimming at Q25 with fastp, clone calling with MiXCR) and kept in-frame beta chains. CDR3 protein duplicates are merged, each entry listing the most common genes and DNA. None of the V and J calls come from the authors' own analysis; TCRdb made them. The sample profile shows over 65,000 distinct CDR3 sequences; 13% of them were found once. The top ten clones comprise about 26% of the sample.

This clonotype was seen a few times. The input lacks base qualities; no much larger clone sits a single base away. Recombination joined TRBV4-2 with TRBJ2-3; the D assignment is uncertain and may be TRBD1 or TRBD2, with 5 bases supporting each. This receptor was taken from a man in his late teens or twenties who received the YFV17D yellow fever vaccine. Specimen: CD8+ T cells not binding an NS4B(214-222) dextramer, sorted from PBMCs, collected approximately 20 days after the first yellow fever vaccination. In the paper's terms, the cell subset or site label means: NS4B epitope dextramer-negative CD8 T cells. The CDR3 region reads CASSQDRGADTQYF. The bases are TGTGCCAGCAGCCAAGATAGGGGAGCAGATACGCAGTATTTT.